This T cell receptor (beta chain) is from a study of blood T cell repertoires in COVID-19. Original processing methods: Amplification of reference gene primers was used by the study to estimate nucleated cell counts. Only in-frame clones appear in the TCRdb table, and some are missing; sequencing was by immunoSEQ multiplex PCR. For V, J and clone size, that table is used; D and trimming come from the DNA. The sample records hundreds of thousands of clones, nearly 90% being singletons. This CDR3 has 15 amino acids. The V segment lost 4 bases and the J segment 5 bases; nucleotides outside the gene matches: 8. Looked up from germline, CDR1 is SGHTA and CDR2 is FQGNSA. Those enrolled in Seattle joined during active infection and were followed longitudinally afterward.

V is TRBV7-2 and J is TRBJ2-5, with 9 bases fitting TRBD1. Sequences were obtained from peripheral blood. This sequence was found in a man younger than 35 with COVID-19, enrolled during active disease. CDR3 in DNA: TGTGCCAGCAGCTCACAGGGGGCTTTGGGGGAGACCCAGTACTTC. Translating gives CASSSQGALGETQYF. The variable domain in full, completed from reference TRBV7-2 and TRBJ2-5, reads GAGVSQSPSNKVTEKGKDVELRCDPISGHTALYWYRQSLGQGLEFLIYFQGNSAPDKSGLPSDRFSAERTGGSVSTLTIQRTQQEDSAVYLCASSSQGALGETQYFGPGTRLLVL.